A selection of T cell receptor beta chains follows, all from one sample in a study of blood T cell repertoires in COVID-19. Clones were sequenced by immunoSEQ multiplex PCR, and TCRdb holds only the in-frame ones, with some missing. In the table there are fewer than 200,000 clones, approximately 86% of which are singletons. Sequences were obtained from peripheral blood. These receptor sequences come from an elderly woman with acute or convalescent COVID-19. CDR3s include the opening cysteine and the closing phenylalanine or tryptophan. Fields, in order: J gene, D gene, clone size, V gene, CDR3 DNA, CDR3 protein. The D gene is left open where the match is weak. Size values are once, few and many counts, or a class for expanded clones, and some rows have none.

>TRBJ2-1|-|-|TRBV27
TGTGCCAGCAGTTTATCTAAATACAATGAGCAGTTCTTC
CASSLSKYNEQFF
>TRBJ2-7|-|-|TRBV4-1
TGCGCCAGCAGCCAAGGAGGGGGCTCCTACGAGCAGTACTTC
CASSQGGGSYEQYF
>TRBJ2-6|TRBD1|-|TRBV29-1
TGCAGCGTTGAGGACCGGACAGGGTCTGGGGCCAACGTCCTGACTTTC
CSVEDRTGSGANVLTF
>TRBJ2-1|-|-|TRBV5-4
TGTGCCAGCACCGGGGGCGGGAGAAACAATGAGCAGTTCTTC
CASTGGGRNNEQFF
>TRBJ2-3|-|-|TRBV3-1/TRBV3-2
TGTGCCAGCAGCCAGTACGGGGGGCAGGATACGCAGTATTTT
CASSQYGGQDTQYF
>TRBJ1-4|TRBD1|-|TRBV19
TGTGCCAGTAGTATTGGGACAGATCCTAATGAAAAACTGTTTTTT
CASSIGTDPNEKLFF
>TRBJ2-3|-|-|TRBV12-5
TGTGCTAGTGCCGGCGGGGGCGATACGCAGTATTTT
CASAGGGDTQYF
>TRBJ1-2|TRBD1|-|TRBV2
TGTGCCAGCAAATGGACAGGGGGAGGCTACACCTTC
CASKWTGGGYTF
>TRBJ2-3|TRBD2|-|TRBV19
TGTGCCAGTAGAGAGCGGGGGGGTCCCACAGATACGCAGTATTTT
CASRERGGPTDTQYF
>TRBJ1-5|-|-|TRBV7-2
TGTGCCAGCAACCGGGGCAATCAGCCCCAGCATTTT
CASNRGNQPQHF
>TRBJ1-2|-|-|TRBV10-1
TGCGCCAGCAGCCCCCCTTATAGACAGAGCGGGGCTAACTATGGCTACACCTTC
CASSPPYRQSGANYGYTF
>TRBJ1-5|-|-|TRBV30
TGTGCCTGGAGTCACAACAGGGGCAATCAGCCCCAGCATTTT
CAWSHNRGNQPQHF
>TRBJ1-2|-|-|TRBV9
TGTGCCAGCAGCGTAGATCCCGACAGTTACTATGGCTACACCTTC
CASSVDPDSYYGYTF
>TRBJ1-4|-|once|TRBV19
TGTGCCAGTAGTATTGTCGCGGGATCAACTAATGAAAAACTGTTTTTT
CASSIVAGSTNEKLFF
>TRBJ2-2|TRBD2|-|TRBV9
TGTGCCAGCAGCGTAGGGTCCAGCGGGGGGGCCGGGGAGCTGTTTTTT
CASSVGSSGGAGELFF
>TRBJ2-1|TRBD2|-|TRBV3-1/TRBV3-2
TGTGCCAGCAGCCAACTAGCGGGGTACAATGAGCAGTTCTTC
CASSQLAGYNEQFF
>TRBJ1-4|-|once|TRBV10-3
TGTGCCATCAGCGACGACTTGTCGGGGGAAAAACTGTTTTTT
CAISDDLSGEKLFF
>TRBJ1-4|TRBD1|once|TRBV18
TGTGCCAGCTCACGTGGGACAGGGGGGACTAATGAAAAACTGTTTTTT
CASSRGTGGTNEKLFF
>TRBJ2-5|TRBD2|-|TRBV29-1
TGCAGCGTTGAATATCGGGGGGGCAGGAAGACCCAGTACTTC
CSVEYRGGRKTQYF
>TRBJ1-2|-|-|TRBV6-5
TGTGCCAGCAGCCCGACATTTACTCGGGGCTACACCTTC
CASSPTFTRGYTF
>TRBJ1-2|TRBD1|once|TRBV7-9
TGTGCCAGCAGCTTAGACTGGACAGGGGGAAGTGGCTACACCTTC
CASSLDWTGGSGYTF
>TRBJ1-4|-|-|TRBV19
TGTGCCAGTAGTATCGAGGCACAGGTTAATGAAAAACTGTTTTTT
CASSIEAQVNEKLFF